The 27 T cell receptor beta chains given below trace back to one sample, sequenced in a study of T cell responses to AZD1222 COVID-19 vaccine. Produced via immunoSEQ multiplex PCR; TCRdb's table is partial and in-frame only. This table has 250,000 to 300,000 clones, approximately 94% appearing once. The sample was peripheral blood, taken 28 days after the second AZD1222 dose. The origin of the receptors is an adult who received the AZD1222 COVID-19 vaccine.

The chain combines TRBV11-3 with TRBJ2-2; 12 bases agree with TRBD1. This CDR3 is built from 17 residues. V dropped 0 bases and J dropped 6; count of bases not matched to a gene: 5. Germline values: CDR1 SGHNT, CDR2 YENEEA. The CDR3 DNA reads as TGTGCCAGCAGCTTAGAAGGGGACAGGGGGCGCCCCGGGGAGCTGTTTTTT. As protein: CASSLEGDRGRPGELFF.

The sample holds one count of this clone. The rearrangement joins TRBV28 to TRBJ2-7; TRBD1 matches at 10 bases. The CDR3 spans 14 residues. Per germline, CDR1 MDHEN and CDR2 SYDVKM. V shed 7 bases and J 1 base; nucleotides not matched to a gene: 4. CDR3 bases: TGTGCCAGCACCGAGGGACAGGGGTCCTACGAGCAGTACTTC. The encoded protein is CASTEGQGSYEQYF. Using reference TRBV28 and TRBJ2-7 for the parts outside the CDR3, the full variable domain is DVKVTQSSRYLVKRTGEKVFLECVQDMDHENMFWYRQDPGLGLRLIYFSYDVKMKEKGDIPEGYSVSREKKERFSLILESASTNQTSMYLCASTEGQGSYEQYFGPGTRLTVT.

This clone was recorded a few times. The V gene is TRBV3-1 (or the pseudogene TRBV3-2), the J gene TRBJ2-5, with D tentatively TRBD2 (6 bases). This CDR3 contains 15 residues. Germline V CDR1 and CDR2: LGHDT, YNNKEL (reference sequence). Between the trimmed V and J ends, which lost 6 bases and 1 base, there was a span of 15 bases. The DNA for the CDR3 is TGTGCCAGCAGACCCGGGGGATTCTTCCAAGAGACCCAGTACTTC. This gives the protein CASRPGGFFQETQYF.

The chain joins TRBV15 to TRBJ1-5, with unresolved D. Germline V gene lookup returns CDR1 LNHNV and CDR2 YYDKDF (reference sequence). The germline V and J ends were trimmed by 0 bases and 3 bases, with 12 bases remaining between them. There are 16 residues in the CDR3. The CDR3 sequence: CATSRDWTPSNQPQHF. DNA for the CDR3: TGTGCCACCAGCAGAGATTGGACCCCCTCCAATCAGCCCCAGCATTTT.

V and J are TRBV5-4 and TRBJ1-1, with 7 bases identical to TRBD1. The trim removed 0 bases at V and 4 bases at J, leaving 6 bases unmatched. The CDR3 contains 15 residues. CDR1 and CDR2 from the germline V gene are SGHNT and YYREEE (reference sequence). The CDR3 sequence is CASSLEGALFTEAFF. The CDR3 nucleotides are TGTGCCAGCAGCTTGGAGGGGGCGCTTTTCACTGAAGCTTTCTTT.

CDR3 sequence (DNA): TGTGTGACGGCAACTAATGAAAAACTGTTTTTT. Encoded protein: CVTATNEKLFF. V usage is TRBV5-8 and J usage is TRBJ1-4, with D hard to call. CDR3 length: 11 amino acids. Germline CDR1 reads SGHTS; CDR2 reads YDEGEE. Full variable domain (outside the CDR3, taken from reference TRBV5-8 and TRBJ1-4): EAGVTQSPTHLIKTRGQQATLRCSPISGHTSVYWYQQALGLGLQFLLWYDEGEERNRGNFPPRFSGRQFPNYSSELNVNALELEDSALYLCVTATNEKLFFGSGTQLSVL.

The V and J genes are TRBV9 and TRBJ2-2, with D possibly TRBD1 on 6 matching bases. V shed 1 base and J shed 5 bases, with 18 bases lying between them. From germline, CDR1 is SGDLS and CDR2 YYNGEE. CDR3 length: 17 amino acids. CDR3 sequence: CASSVLRVSGVTGELFF. Here the CDR3 DNA reads TGTGCCAGCAGCGTACTCAGGGTGTCAGGGGTGACCGGGGAGCTGTTTTTT. Drawing the rest from reference TRBV9 and TRBJ2-2, the complete variable domain is DSGVTQTPKHLITATGQRVTLRCSPRSGDLSVYWYQQSLDQGLQFLIQYYNGEERAKGNILERFSAQQFPDLHSELNLSSLELGDSALYFCASSVLRVSGVTGELFFGEGSRLTVL.

V usage is TRBV29-1 and J usage is TRBJ1-4, with D tentatively TRBD1 (5 bases). The CDR3 is made up of 16 amino acids. Germline values: CDR1 SQVTM, CDR2 ANQGSEA. Trimming removed 7 bases at V and 0 bases at J, with 18 bases between. The CDR3 is CSALDNKFATNEKLFF. CDR3 DNA sequence: TGCAGCGCTCTGGACAATAAGTTCGCAACTAATGAAAAACTGTTTTTT.

This chain uses TRBV14 with TRBJ1-6; D not certain. CDR1 SGHDN and CDR2 FVKESK come from the germline V gene. V lost 0 bases to trimming and J lost 9 bases, with 6 bases between them. The CDR3 contains 13 residues. The CDR3 DNA is TGTGCCAGCAGCCAAGATGGCGGTTCACCCCTCCACTTT. It translates to CASSQDGGSPLHF.

The V gene is TRBV5-1, the J gene TRBJ1-1; D is uncertain. The V end lost 2 bases, the J end lost 0 bases, and 8 bases lay between the germline ends. This CDR3 comprises 14 residues. Germline CDR1 SGHRS, CDR2 YFSETQ. The CDR3 bases are TGCGCCAGCAGCTTCGGTCAGATGAACACTGAAGCTTTCTTT. Translation: CASSFGQMNTEAFF.

V is TRBV7-3 and J is TRBJ2-3; the match to TRBD1 covers 7 bases. The CDR3 totals 15 residues. Germline CDR1 SGHTA, CDR2 FQGTGA. Trimming took 4 bases from V and 3 from J; bases not matched to a gene: 7. CDR3: CASSSLGGGTDTQYF. CDR3 nucleotide sequence: TGTGCCAGCAGCTCTCTAGGGGGCGGGACAGATACGCAGTATTTT. The full variable domain, completed using reference TRBV7-3 and TRBJ2-3, is GAGVSQTPSNKVTEKGKYVELRCDPISGHTALYWYRQSLGQGPEFLIYFQGTGAADDSGLPNDRFFAVRPEGSVSTLKIQRTERGDSAVYLCASSSLGGGTDTQYFGPGTRLTVL.

The genes are TRBV19 and TRBJ2-1; 12 bases align to TRBD1. The CDR3 extends over 15 amino acids. The junction had 6 bases not matched to a gene; V was cut back by 7 bases and J by 5 bases. Per germline, CDR1 LNHDA and CDR2 SQIVND (reference sequence). In DNA, the CDR3 is TGTGCCAGTACCGCCGGGACAGGGGGCCACAATGAGCAGTTCTTC. It codes for CASTAGTGGHNEQFF.

The J gene is TRBJ1-5, the V gene TRBV4-1; no reliable D call. Germline V gene sequence: CDR1 MGHRA, CDR2 YSYEKL. V was trimmed by 3 bases and J by 4 bases, leaving 10 bases between them. The CDR3 covers 14 residues. CDR3 nucleotides: TGCGCCAGCAGCCATATAGGGAGGAATCAGCCCCAGCATTTT. Translating gives CASSHIGRNQPQHF.

This rearrangement joins TRBV7-3 to TRBJ2-1, with 11 bases that match TRBD2. CDR1 and CDR2 from the germline V gene are SGHTA and FQGTGA. There are 15 residues in the CDR3. The ends lost 2 bases at V and 8 bases at J; junction bases unmatched: 5. Here the CDR3 reads CASSLSLAGDHEQFF. For the CDR3, the DNA is TGTGCCAGCAGCTTATCACTAGCGGGAGACCATGAGCAGTTCTTC.

In regard to this clone: Mismatch with germline at one junction end may stem from a read error. V and J are TRBV6-5 and TRBJ1-6, with D perhaps TRBD1 (5 bases). This CDR3 region has 15 residues. Germline lookup yields CDR1 MNHEY and CDR2 SVGAGI. The CDR3, as DNA: TGTGCCAGCACTTACAGGAGCTCCTATAATTCACCCCTCCACTTT. Protein: CASTYRSSYNSPLHF.

This chain connects TRBV10-3 to TRBJ1-1, with D perhaps TRBD1 (6 bases). CDR3 length: 13 amino acids. Per the germline V gene, CDR1 is ENHRY and CDR2 is SYGVKD. V dropped 6 bases and J dropped 5 bases, with 13 bases sitting between them. The CDR3 loop is CAISLRGTTEAFF. The CDR3, as DNA: TGTGCCATCAGCCTCAGGGGTACTACTGAAGCTTTCTTT.

The J gene is TRBJ2-7, the V gene TRBV3-1 (or the pseudogene TRBV3-2); D is unclear. The ends were cut back, 3 bases at V and 7 bases at J, with 7 bases in the middle. This CDR3 has 11 residues. The V gene's germline CDR1 is LGHDT and CDR2 YNNKEL (reference sequence). The DNA for the CDR3 is TGTGCCAGCAGCCACCGGCAGGAGCAGTACTTC. It specifies CASSHRQEQYF.

The chain couples TRBV29-1 to TRBJ1-4; D remains unclear. Per the germline V gene, CDR1 is SQVTM and CDR2 is ANQGSEA. Trimming left V 7 bases short and J 4 bases short, with 13 bases between. CDR3 length: 13 residues. This CDR3 reads CSGLGLGNEKLFF. The CDR3 nucleotides are TGCAGCGGCCTCGGGTTAGGTAATGAAAAACTGTTTTTT. Variable domain in full (rest from reference TRBV29-1 and TRBJ1-4): SAVISQKPSRDICQRGTSLTIQCQVDSQVTMMFWYRQQPGQSLTLIATANQGSEATYESGFVIDKFPISRPNLTFSTLTVSNMSPEDSSIYLCSGLGLGNEKLFFGSGTQLSVL.

J is TRBJ1-5 and V is TRBV10-2, with D possibly TRBD1 on 5 matching bases. The CDR3 loop spans 13 amino acids. V was shortened by 3 bases and J by 9 bases, with 12 bases between the two germline ends. Germline V gene data show CDR1 as WSHSY and CDR2 as SAAADI. In DNA, the CDR3 is TGCGCCAGCAGTGATGGGGCCCAAGGGCCCCAGCATTTT. Translation gives CASSDGAQGPQHF.

This clone was detected only once. The chain has TRBV19 and TRBJ1-4; D remains ambiguous. V shed 4 bases and J shed 4 bases, with 16 bases lying between them. The CDR3 totals 16 residues. Germline loops: CDR1 LNHDA, CDR2 SQIVND (reference sequence). The chain's CDR3 is CASSTHPVPSNEKLFF. In DNA form, the CDR3 reads TGTGCCAGTAGTACCCACCCCGTACCGAGTAATGAAAAACTGTTTTTT.

The genes are TRBV7-9 and TRBJ2-1, with D perhaps TRBD2 (5 bases). Trimming left V 1 base short and J 15 bases short, with 13 bases between. CDR1 and CDR2 (germline): SEHNR, FQNEAQ (reference sequence). CDR3 length equals 12 residues. The CDR3 region is CASSLGPAAGFF. CDR3 bases: TGTGCCAGCAGCTTAGGTCCCGCGGCGGGGTTCTTC.

This clone was seen a single time. This sequence joins TRBV11-3 and TRBJ1-1; tentative D call: TRBD1 (5 bases). Trimming took off 3 bases at V and 4 bases at J, with 9 bases between the two ends. In germline, CDR1 is SGHNT, CDR2 YENEEA. The CDR3 sequence is 13 residues long. The CDR3 bases are TGTGCCAGCAGCTTTGGGGCGTTCACTGAAGCTTTCTTT. Translation gives CASSFGAFTEAFF.

The chain recombines TRBV7-2 with TRBJ2-3; TRBD2 matches at 12 bases. This CDR3 comprises 17 residues. V lost 1 base to trimming and J lost 0 bases; unmatched junction nucleotides: 2. CDR1 is SGHTA, CDR2 FQGNSA, per germline. The CDR3 bases are TGTGCCAGCAGCTTAGGGGGGACTAGCGGGAGCACAGATACGCAGTATTTT. Translating gives CASSLGGTSGSTDTQYF.

V is TRBV11-3 and J is TRBJ2-7, with D perhaps being TRBD1 or TRBD2 (5 bases each). This CDR3 region has 13 residues. Germline CDR1 reads SGHNT; CDR2 reads YENEEA. The V and J ends lost 7 bases and 2 bases respectively, with 12 bases between them. This chain's CDR3 is CASTPRGTYEQYF. CDR3 nucleotides: TGTGCCAGCACCCCGAGGGGAACCTACGAGCAGTACTTC.

Here the CDR3 DNA reads TGTGCCAGCTCAGCTGACTGGAGATATCCTGAAGCTTTCTTT. Amino acids: CASSADWRYPEAFF. The genes are TRBV18 and TRBJ1-1; no reliable D call. V was shortened by 5 bases and J by 6 bases, with 16 bases between the two germline ends. Looked up from germline, CDR1 is KGHSH and CDR2 is LQKENI. CDR3 length equals 14 residues.

The chain uses TRBV9 and TRBJ1-1; D remains unclear. V shed 4 bases and J shed 0 bases, with 13 bases lying between them. This CDR3 comprises 15 residues. Germline loops: CDR1 SGDLS, CDR2 YYNGEE. The CDR3 DNA sequence: TGTGCCAGCAGCCCCCGAGCGTTGGTGAACACTGAAGCTTTCTTT. It yields the protein CASSPRALVNTEAFF. The full variable domain, with the rest looked up from reference TRBV9 and TRBJ1-1, is DSGVTQTPKHLITATGQRVTLRCSPRSGDLSVYWYQQSLDQGLQFLIQYYNGEERAKGNILERFSAQQFPDLHSELNLSSLELGDSALYFCASSPRALVNTEAFFGQGTRLTVV.

V is TRBV24-1 and J is TRBJ2-1; D gene ambiguous. Trimming took off 6 bases at V and 0 bases at J, with 8 bases between the two ends. CDR3 size: 14 residues. Germline V CDR1 and CDR2: KGHDR, SFDVKD. CDR3 DNA: TGTGCCACCAGTCGGACCAGCTCCTACAATGAGCAGTTCTTC. This gives the protein CATSRTSSYNEQFF.